This record looks at one T cell receptor beta chain sequence and its context. The data stem from a study of cytomegalovirus exposure and HLA in healthy donors. There are 14 residues in the CDR3. Trimming removed 7 bases from V and 3 bases from J; junction bases left unmatched: 9. Germline CDR1 and CDR2: SQVTM and ANQGSEA. The PCR had 60 Vbeta and 13 Jbeta primers. The protocol was immunoSEQ multiplex PCR, while the TCRdb copy is restricted to in-frame clones and leaves out a portion. Here the sample spans 100,000 or so clones, around 75% being singletons. The chain joins TRBV29-1 to TRBJ1-2, with 9 bases fitting TRBD1. This clonotype was obtained from a young woman in good health and CMV-seropositive. The sample consisted of PBMCs. DNA for the CDR3: TGCAGCGCCCAAGGGACAGGGCTCGACTATGGCTACACCTTC. Residues: CSAQGTGLDYGYTF. Together with reference TRBV29-1 and TRBJ1-2, the CDR3 gives the full variable domain: SAVISQKPSRDICQRGTSLTIQCQVDSQVTMMFWYRQQPGQSLTLIATANQGSEATYESGFVIDKFPISRPNLTFSTLTVSNMSPEDSSIYLCSAQGTGLDYGYTFGSGTRLTVV.